Reported below is one T cell receptor (beta chain). Its antigen is unknown. This sample was taken from a study of spatial heterogeneity in lung cancer. Study results and limitations: Counts that tracked tumor mutation counts were those of expanded intratumoral alpha and beta TCRs.

TCRdb independently ran MiXCR on the 5' RACE reads; one entry per CDR3 protein. The table lists tens of thousands of distinct CDR3 sequences, approximately 15% of them singletons. The time point denotes: sample taken at primary tumor resection. This CDR3 is built from 17 residues. Trimming at V came to 5 bases and at J to 6 bases, leaving 11 bases not matched to a gene. Germline V lookup: CDR1 SEHNR, CDR2 FQNEAQ (reference sequence). Material: lung tumor tissue, obtained at surgery. V and J are TRBV7-9 and TRBJ2-2; 11 bases are a match to TRBD2. This clonotype originated in a female donor with early-stage non-small cell lung cancer. Here the CDR3 DNA reads TGTGCCAGCAGCCCCCCAACTAGCGGGAGATCGGCCGGGGAGCTGTTTTTT. Protein sequence: CASSPPTSGRSAGELFF.